These T cell receptor beta chains were read from a single sample in a study of blood T cell repertoires in COVID-19. The data were produced by immunoSEQ multiplex PCR, yet TCRdb's version contains in-frame clones alone and is incomplete. The profile shows 200,000 to 250,000 clones, approximately 84% of them singletons. The sample was peripheral blood. The source is a man in his fifties who had recovered from COVID-19. Both conserved end residues are part of each CDR3. A D gene is named only where the DNA matches it firmly. Only some rows state a clone size, as once, few, many or a class for expanded clones.

V,size,D,J,CDR3,DNA
TRBV4-2,NA,NA,TRBJ2-3,CASSQVLEGGGTQYF,TGTGCCAGCAGCCAAGTCCTAGAGGGAGGTGGTACGCAGTATTTT
TRBV19,NA,NA,TRBJ1-3,CASSITTGTAGNTIYF,TGTGCCAGTAGTATTACCACAGGTACAGCTGGAAACACCATATATTTT
TRBV6-5,NA,TRBD2,TRBJ2-5,CASSRLAGQETQYF,TGTGCCAGCAGTCGACTAGCGGGACAAGAGACCCAGTACTTC
TRBV5-6,few,NA,TRBJ2-2,CASSLSGTGELFF,TGTGCCAGCAGCTTGAGCGGCACCGGGGAGCTGTTTTTT
TRBV18,NA,TRBD1,TRBJ2-5,CASSPQQGAFETQYF,TGTGCCAGCTCACCACAACAGGGGGCTTTTGAGACCCAGTACTTC
TRBV6-5,NA,NA,TRBJ2-7,CASSRPAGNEQYF,TGTGCCAGCAGTCGGCCCGCGGGGAACGAGCAGTACTTC
TRBV27,once,NA,TRBJ1-4,CASSSTSTGEKLFF,TGTGCCAGCAGTTCGACATCTACGGGGGAAAAACTGTTTTTT
TRBV14,few,TRBD1,TRBJ2-5,CASSHGTGGQETQYF,TGTGCCAGCAGCCACGGAACAGGGGGGCAAGAGACCCAGTACTTC
TRBV7-6,NA,NA,TRBJ2-1,CASSHDQVTTDEQFF,TGTGCCAGCAGCCACGACCAGGTCACAACCGATGAGCAGTTCTTC
TRBV3-1/TRBV3-2,NA,NA,TRBJ1-1,CASSSGLQNTEAFF,TGTGCCAGCAGTTCGGGACTCCAGAACACTGAAGCTTTCTTT
TRBV28,NA,TRBD2,TRBJ2-5,CASSPVRGWETQYF,TGTGCCAGCAGTCCCGTGCGGGGGTGGGAGACCCAGTACTTC
TRBV6-1,few,NA,TRBJ1-5,CASSDRTEGNQPQHF,TGTGCCAGCAGTGATAGGACAGAGGGCAATCAGCCCCAGCATTTT
TRBV25-1,few,TRBD1,TRBJ1-2,CASTHPGQGEGYTF,TGTGCCAGCACCCACCCGGGACAGGGGGAGGGCTACACCTTC
TRBV12-3/TRBV12-4,NA,NA,TRBJ1-1,CASRQTGSTEAFF,TGTGCCAGCAGACAGACAGGCTCCACTGAAGCTTTCTTT
TRBV21-1,NA,NA,TRBJ2-1,CASSKARTSGKNNEQFF,TGTGCCAGCAGCAAAGCACGGACTAGCGGGAAAAACAATGAGCAGTTCTTC
TRBV12-5,NA,NA,TRBJ2-2,CASGLDSPTGELFF,TGTGCTAGTGGTTTGGACAGCCCCACCGGGGAGCTGTTTTTT
TRBV6-5,NA,NA,TRBJ2-3,CASSYAASFLTDTQYF,TGTGCCAGCAGTTATGCGGCATCTTTTCTGACAGATACGCAGTATTTT
TRBV18,NA,TRBD1,TRBJ2-7,CASSPLETGFGEQYF,TGTGCCAGCTCACCACTAGAGACAGGGTTTGGTGAGCAGTACTTC
TRBV3-1/TRBV3-2,NA,NA,TRBJ1-5,CASSQTDQPQHF,TGTGCCAGCAGCCAAACGGATCAGCCCCAGCATTTT
TRBV27,NA,NA,TRBJ2-3,CASSLQYTDTQYF,TGTGCCAGCAGTTTACAGTACACAGATACGCAGTATTTT
TRBV27,NA,TRBD2,TRBJ2-5,CASSPWGGGGQETQYF,TGTGCCAGCAGTCCCTGGGGCGGCGGGGGCCAAGAGACCCAGTACTTC
TRBV28,NA,NA,TRBJ1-2,CASSSPGANNYGYTF,TGTGCCAGCAGTTCCCCGGGAGCTAATAACTATGGCTACACCTTC
TRBV18,NA,NA,TRBJ1-5,CASSPDRFNQPQHF,TGTGCCAGCTCACCAGACAGATTCAATCAGCCCCAGCATTTT
TRBV5-1,once,TRBD1,TRBJ2-1,CASSLGEGAIEQFF,TGCGCCAGCAGCTTGGGCGAGGGGGCGATTGAGCAGTTCTTC
TRBV9,NA,NA,TRBJ1-6,CASSVDGREGSPLHF,TGTGCCAGCAGCGTAGACGGCAGGGAGGGTTCACCCCTCCACTTT
TRBV18,NA,TRBD2,TRBJ2-3,CASSPIGTSGKGADTQYF,TGTGCCAGCTCACCCATCGGGACTAGCGGGAAAGGCGCAGATACGCAGTATTTT
TRBV7-8,NA,NA,TRBJ1-1,CASSVTRDTEAFF,TGTGCCAGCAGCGTGACCCGGGACACTGAAGCTTTCTTT
TRBV6-2/TRBV6-3,NA,NA,TRBJ2-7,CASSYEGEANEQYF,TGTGCCAGCAGTTACGAGGGAGAGGCTAACGAGCAGTACTTC
TRBV7-9,NA,NA,TRBJ1-2,CASSPTQGSRYGYTF,TGTGCCAGCAGCCCGACCCAGGGATCGCGTTATGGCTACACCTTC
TRBV9,NA,TRBD2,TRBJ2-2,CASSGPLAGRANTGELFF,TGTGCCAGCAGCGGCCCTCTAGCGGGCCGCGCGAACACCGGGGAGCTGTTTTTT
TRBV10-3,NA,NA,TRBJ2-7,CAISRLTGGSYEQYF,TGTGCCATCAGCCGACTTACCGGCGGATCCTACGAGCAGTACTTC
TRBV28,NA,TRBD1,TRBJ1-2,CASSLTGKAAYGYTF,TGTGCCAGCAGTTTGACAGGGAAGGCGGCCTATGGCTACACCTTC
TRBV18,NA,TRBD1,TRBJ1-2,CASSPYGTGGDYGYTF,TGTGCCAGCTCACCCTATGGGACAGGGGGCGACTATGGCTACACCTTC
TRBV15,NA,NA,TRBJ1-6,CATSRDLAGGLNSPLHF,TGTGCCACCAGCAGAGATCTAGCGGGGGGCCTTAATTCACCCCTCCACTTT
TRBV28,NA,NA,TRBJ2-7,CASSSLGSGVHEQYF,TGTGCCAGCAGTTCTCTCGGCAGCGGAGTCCACGAGCAGTACTTC
TRBV19,NA,TRBD2,TRBJ2-5,CASSIDRLAGGPMETQYF,TGTGCCAGTAGTATAGATAGGCTAGCGGGAGGGCCTATGGAGACCCAGTACTTC
TRBV11-2,NA,TRBD1,TRBJ2-7,CASSSGQFFTSSYEQYF,TGTGCCAGCAGCTCGGGACAGTTTTTCACCAGCTCCTACGAGCAGTACTTC
TRBV7-8,NA,TRBD2,TRBJ2-7,CASSPRTSGTSYEQYF,TGTGCCAGCAGCCCCCGGACTAGCGGAACTTCCTACGAGCAGTACTTC
TRBV23-1,NA,TRBD2,TRBJ2-5,CASSQTSGRRETQYF,TGCGCCAGCAGTCAAACTAGCGGGAGGCGGGAGACCCAGTACTTC
TRBV27,NA,NA,TRBJ2-1,CASSFEGGYNEQFF,TGTGCCAGCAGTTTTGAGGGAGGCTACAATGAGCAGTTCTTC
TRBV19,NA,TRBD2,TRBJ2-7,CASKAGGAYEQYF,TGTGCCAGTAAGGCGGGAGGGGCCTACGAGCAGTACTTC
TRBV20-1,few,TRBD1,TRBJ1-6,CSASLWDRGSPLHF,TGCAGTGCTAGTTTATGGGACAGGGGATCACCCCTCCACTTT
TRBV7-8,once,TRBD1,TRBJ2-3,CASSPRQGARDTQYF,TGTGCCAGCAGCCCCCGGCAGGGGGCAAGGGATACGCAGTATTTT
TRBV27,NA,NA,TRBJ2-5,CASRRPGETQYF,TGTGCCAGCAGGAGACCCGGGGAGACCCAGTACTTC
TRBV27,once,NA,TRBJ2-1,CASSPQTRGVYNEQFF,TGTGCCAGCAGTCCGCAGACCCGGGGAGTCTACAATGAGCAGTTCTTC
TRBV28,NA,TRBD2,TRBJ2-2,CASSSFTSGRALGTGELFF,TGTGCCAGCAGTTCCTTTACTAGCGGGAGGGCCTTGGGTACCGGGGAGCTGTTTTTT
TRBV11-2,NA,TRBD1,TRBJ2-7,CASSLGGGLGYEQYF,TGTGCCAGCAGCTTAGGAGGGGGCCTTGGCTACGAGCAGTACTTC